The TCR beta chain described here comes from a study of cytomegalovirus exposure and HLA in healthy donors. Whole-study context: Unique TCR beta sequences numbering approximately 120 million came from 150 million to 200 million T cells in an earlier analysis. Regarding the study as a whole: Reports state that TCR beta sequences accurately predicted most subjects' HLA-A and HLA-B alleles.

Use of 60 Vbeta and 13 Jbeta primers characterized the PCR. Here immunoSEQ multiplex PCR was the method, and the copy in TCRdb shows in-frame clones only, minus some. Of over 150,000 clones listed, about 80% are singletons. Notes on this clone: Its target is unknown.

The germline CDR1 and CDR2 sequences are ENHRY and SYGVKD. The CDR3 has 13 amino acids. V shed 6 bases and J shed 1 base, with 9 bases lying between them. The clonotype originates from a man aged 25 to 40 in good health and CMV-seropositive. The rearrangement uses TRBV10-3 and TRBJ1-1; D possibly corresponds to TRBD1 (6 bases). Sequenced sample: PBMCs. The DNA of the CDR3 is TGTGCCATCAGGGCAGGGGAGAACACTGAAGCTTTCTTT. Translating gives CAIRAGENTEAFF.